The rows below give T cell receptor beta chains drawn from one sample of a study of somatic mutations in cytotoxic T cells in rheumatoid arthritis. Profiling relied on immunoSEQ multiplex PCR, and the TCRdb table lists in-frame clones only, not all of them. The profile covers roughly 30,000 clones, with about 88% appearing a single time and almost 9.5% taken by the ten largest. Sequenced sample: CD8+ T cells sorted from blood. Every receptor here comes from an adult with rheumatoid arthritis. The CDR3 runs from the conserved cysteine through the conserved F or W. The D gene is left open where the match is weak. Not every row has a clone size; where given, it reads once, few, many or a size class.

J gene,D gene,V gene,clone size,CDR3 DNA,CDR3 protein
TRBJ1-1,-,TRBV5-4,once,TGTGCCAGCAGCGAACAGATAATGAACACTGAAGCTTTCTTT,CASSEQIMNTEAFF
TRBJ2-7,TRBD1,TRBV2,-,TGTGCCAGCGGCCGACAGGGATTCTACGAGCAGTACTTC,CASGRQGFYEQYF
TRBJ2-7,-,TRBV2,-,TGTGCCAGCAGGAACCCCAGGGGGGGACAAAGCTCCTACGAGCAGTACTTC,CASRNPRGGQSSYEQYF
TRBJ2-7,-,TRBV27,-,TGTGCCAGCAGTTTCAATGGCCTCGGCTCCTACGAGCAGTACTTC,CASSFNGLGSYEQYF
TRBJ1-2,-,TRBV7-3,-,TGTGCCAGCAGCCCGGGATCAGGGGTGATGAAGGACGGCTACACCTTC,CASSPGSGVMKDGYTF
TRBJ2-2,TRBD2,TRBV4-2,once,TGTGCCAGCAGCCATCCGAAAGCGGGGGGGCCACGAATCTTAAGGACCGGGGAGCTGTTTTTT,CASSHPKAGGPRILRTGELFF
TRBJ2-2,-,TRBV27,-,TGTGCCAGCAGTTTATCCGCCGGGGAGCTGTTTTTT,CASSLSAGELFF
TRBJ1-5,-,TRBV4-1,-,TGCGCCAGCAGCCAAGATACTGGGAGCAATCAGCCCCAGCATTTT,CASSQDTGSNQPQHF
TRBJ2-5,-,TRBV7-9,-,TGTGCCAGCAGCCCGCCGGAGGGGATACCCCGGGAGACCCAGTACTTC,CASSPPEGIPRETQYF
TRBJ2-3,TRBD2,TRBV7-2,-,TGTGCCAGCAGCTTAGTCCTAGCGGGGGGAGCAGATACGCAGTATTTT,CASSLVLAGGADTQYF
TRBJ2-3,-,TRBV9,-,TGTGCCAGCAGCGGGGGGGGCAGCACAGATACGCAGTATTTT,CASSGGGSTDTQYF
TRBJ2-1,-,TRBV27,-,TGTGCCAGCAGGGTCTACAATGAGCAGTTCTTC,CASRVYNEQFF
TRBJ2-1,-,TRBV7-7,-,TGTGCCAGCAGCTCATCACGGTACAATGAGCAGTTCTTC,CASSSSRYNEQFF
TRBJ2-1,TRBD2,TRBV7-8,once,TGTGCCAGCAGTTCTAGACTAGCGGGTGGGAATGAGCAGTTCTTC,CASSSRLAGGNEQFF
TRBJ2-2,-,TRBV19,once,TGTGCCAGTAGTATAAGTTCGACAGAAGACGGGGAGCTGTTTTTT,CASSISSTEDGELFF
TRBJ2-7,TRBD1,TRBV2,-,TGTGCCAGCATGGGACAGGGCATCGAGCAGTACTTC,CASMGQGIEQYF
TRBJ1-2,-,TRBV7-8,few,TGTGCCAGCAGCGCCGGACCTGGCTACACCTTC,CASSAGPGYTF
TRBJ2-7,TRBD2,TRBV6-1,-,TGTGCCAGCAGTGAAGTGGTTAGCGGGGGAGGATACGAGCAGTACTTC,CASSEVVSGGGYEQYF
TRBJ1-6,-,TRBV6-5,-,TGTGCCAGCAGTTTTGATTCCCCCAATTCACCCCTCCACTTT,CASSFDSPNSPLHF
TRBJ2-7,-,TRBV4-1,once,TGCGCCAGCAGCCAAGTGGGCGGGGCCGCCTACGAGCAGTACTTC,CASSQVGGAAYEQYF
TRBJ2-3,TRBD2,TRBV13,-,TGTGCCAGCAGCCAACTAGCGGGGGGTCCCGAGGGGCAGTATTTT,CASSQLAGGPEGQYF
TRBJ2-1,TRBD1,TRBV30,-,TGTGCCTGGAGTGCCGGGACAGGGAAGAAGTTCTTC,CAWSAGTGKKFF
TRBJ2-7,TRBD2,TRBV4-3,-,TGCGCCAGCAGCCAAGATTTCAGCGGGGGGGCGGCCTACGAGCAGTACTTC,CASSQDFSGGAAYEQYF
TRBJ1-1,-,TRBV30,-,TGTGCCTGGAGTCCTGACAGGCACCTTGAAGCTTTCTTT,CAWSPDRHLEAFF
TRBJ1-2,TRBD1,TRBV28,once,TGTGCCAGCAGCCTGGACAGGGTCGGGTACTATGGCTACACCTTC,CASSLDRVGYYGYTF
TRBJ2-1,TRBD2,TRBV5-1,-,TGCGCCAGCAGCTCGGGACTAGCGGGAGTCAACAATGAGCAGTTCTTC,CASSSGLAGVNNEQFF
TRBJ2-3,-,TRBV19,-,TGTGCCACCGGTGCCTGGGAGCACACAGATACGCAGTATTTT,CATGAWEHTDTQYF
TRBJ2-7,-,TRBV6-1,-,TGTGCCAGCCGAACCCCGACAGCTCCCTTTTACGAGCAGTACTTC,CASRTPTAPFYEQYF
TRBJ1-6,-,TRBV4-3,-,TGCGCCAGCAGCCAAGAGGCGGGTTCCGCAAATTCACCCCTCCACTTT,CASSQEAGSANSPLHF
TRBJ2-1,TRBD2,TRBV4-1,-,TGCGCCAGCAGCCAAGCCCCACTAGCGCAGAGCTCCTACAATGAGCAGTTCTTC,CASSQAPLAQSSYNEQFF
TRBJ2-3,TRBD2,TRBV5-1,once,TGCGCCAGCAGCTCGGTTGGTCTAGCGGGAGTCGCAGATACGCAGTATTTT,CASSSVGLAGVADTQYF
TRBJ2-2,TRBD2,TRBV9,-,TGTGCCAGCAGCCACGGAGCGGGGAGCCTTTACACCGGGGAGCTGTTTTTT,CASSHGAGSLYTGELFF
TRBJ2-5,-,TRBV7-2,-,TGTGCCAGCAGCTTAAAGGGAATAGAGGAGACCCAGTACTTC,CASSLKGIEETQYF
TRBJ2-7,TRBD1,TRBV4-1,-,TGCGCCAGCAGCCATTCTGGGACAGGGAGGAACGAGCAGTACTTC,CASSHSGTGRNEQYF
TRBJ2-2,-,TRBV6-5,-,TGTGCCAGCCAGTCAGGGGGAGGGAACTACGGGGAGCTGTTTTTT,CASQSGGGNYGELFF
TRBJ2-7,-,TRBV2,-,TGTGCCAGCAGTGACGGTACAGCGTCCTACGAGCAGTACTTC,CASSDGTASYEQYF
TRBJ1-6,TRBD1,TRBV2,-,TGTGCCAGCAGTTGGGACAGGGAAAAGGGATCCTATAATTCACCCCTCCACTTT,CASSWDREKGSYNSPLHF
TRBJ2-7,-,TRBV7-2,-,TGTGCCAGCAGCTCCTGGGCAGGACCCTACGAGCAGTACTTC,CASSSWAGPYEQYF
TRBJ2-3,TRBD1,TRBV18,once,TGTGCCAGCTCACCAGGGACAGGGGGAGATACGCAGTATTTT,CASSPGTGGDTQYF
TRBJ2-7,TRBD2,TRBV28,once,TGTGCCAGCATCTCCTCGGGGGGGATTGACGAGCAGTACTTC,CASISSGGIDEQYF
TRBJ2-5,TRBD2,TRBV6-1,-,TGTGCCAGCACCGGACTAGCGGGCGCACAAGAGACCCAGTACTTC,CASTGLAGAQETQYF
TRBJ2-1,-,TRBV6-6,-,TGTGCCAGCATCCCTACGGTGGTGGGCAATGAGCAGTTCTTC,CASIPTVVGNEQFF
TRBJ2-3,TRBD2,TRBV27,-,TGTGCCAGCAGTTCTCTAGCGGGTGTCACAGATACGCAGTATTTT,CASSSLAGVTDTQYF
TRBJ1-2,-,TRBV9,-,TGTGCCAGCAGCGGGTACAGGGCAGCCAACTATGGCTACACCTTC,CASSGYRAANYGYTF
TRBJ2-1,-,TRBV9,-,TGTGCCAGCAGCGTCCCGGGGACCTTAGCTCCCTCCTACAATGAGCAGTTCTTC,CASSVPGTLAPSYNEQFF
TRBJ2-1,TRBD1,TRBV2,-,TGTGCCAGCGAGGAGACAGGGACCTACAATGAGCAGTTCTTC,CASEETGTYNEQFF
TRBJ1-5,TRBD1,TRBV6-6,-,TGTGCCAGCAGTTACGGGACAGGGATTCAGCCCCAGCATTTT,CASSYGTGIQPQHF
TRBJ1-1,-,TRBV5-6,-,TGTGCCAGCAGCTCGCTCCCGAGCCGGCTTATGAACACTGAAGCTTTCTTT,CASSSLPSRLMNTEAFF